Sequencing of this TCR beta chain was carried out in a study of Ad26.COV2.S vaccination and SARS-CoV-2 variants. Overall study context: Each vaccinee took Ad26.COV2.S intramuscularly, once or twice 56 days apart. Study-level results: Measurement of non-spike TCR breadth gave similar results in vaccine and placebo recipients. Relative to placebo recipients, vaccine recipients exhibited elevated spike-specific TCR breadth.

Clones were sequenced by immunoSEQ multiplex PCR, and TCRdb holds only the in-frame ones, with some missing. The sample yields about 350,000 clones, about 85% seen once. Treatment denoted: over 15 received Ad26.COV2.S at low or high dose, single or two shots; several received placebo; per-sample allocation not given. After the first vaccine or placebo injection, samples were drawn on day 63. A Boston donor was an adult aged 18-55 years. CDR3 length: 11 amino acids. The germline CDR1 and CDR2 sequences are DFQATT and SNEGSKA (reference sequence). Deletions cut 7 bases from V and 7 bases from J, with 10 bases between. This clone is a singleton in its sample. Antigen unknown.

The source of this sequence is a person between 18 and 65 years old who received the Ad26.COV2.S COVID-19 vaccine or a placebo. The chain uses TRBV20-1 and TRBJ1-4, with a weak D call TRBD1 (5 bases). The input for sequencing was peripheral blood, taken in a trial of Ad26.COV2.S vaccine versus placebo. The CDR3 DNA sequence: TGCAGTGGCCAGGGCGGTGAAAAACTGTTTTTT. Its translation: CSGQGGEKLFF.